This TCR beta chain was identified during a study of cytomegalovirus exposure and HLA in healthy donors. This CDR3 contains 15 residues. The V gene lost 4 bases and the J gene lost 3 bases, with 13 bases spanning the gap. Germline V lookup: CDR1 ENHRY, CDR2 SYGVKD. General observations from the study: Most TCR sequences were seen very rarely across donors, but some public TCRs occurred in many. Versus the roughly 640-donor mean, an Asian-associated ancestry cluster reportedly showed fewer N-insertions in a later analysis.

Concerning this clone: The antigen remains undetermined.

The PCR ran on 60 Vbeta and 13 Jbeta primers. Measured with immunoSEQ multiplex PCR; TCRdb has only the in-frame clones, and not every one. Its table lists about 46,000 clones. The source of this sequence is a woman between 40 and 55 years old in good health and CMV-seronegative. The sample was PBMCs. The chain recombines TRBV10-3 with TRBJ2-1; TRBD1 might be the D (5 bases). CDR3 coding DNA: TGTGCCATCAGTGGGGGCGTACGCTTCTACAATGAGCAGTTCTTC. Its protein product is CAISGGVRFYNEQFF.